In its sample, the clone carrying this TCR beta chain was seen many times. Its target is unknown. The second PCR ran about 6 to 11 cycles with a sample-barcoded 5' primer and J-beta primers. TCRdb reprocessed the 5' RACE reads with MiXCR, giving one entry per CDR3 protein. The sample holds some 1,800,000 distinct CDR3 sequences, about 39% seen once. This record comes from a study of blood T cells in healthy people across ages. Germline assignment: CDR1 LGHNA and CDR2 YNFKEQ. With 0 bases clipped from V and 4 bases from J, the junction kept 4 bases outside the gene matches. This CDR3 has 16 amino acids. Regarding the study as a whole: CMV status of donors was unknown, possibly confounding expanded clonotype changes.

The TCR comes from a human donor in good health. This sequence joins TRBV4-2 and TRBJ2-7, with TRBD1 identical over 12 bases. The sequenced sample was blood. The CDR3 region has the DNA TGTGCCAGCAGCCAAGATGTGGGACAGGGGGCTTACGAGCAGTACTTC. Translation gives CASSQDVGQGAYEQYF.